This TCR beta chain is from a study of blood T cell repertoires in COVID-19. Study processing details: Amplification with reference gene primers provided the estimates of nucleated cell counts. Only in-frame clones appear in the TCRdb table, and some are missing; sequencing was by immunoSEQ multiplex PCR. The V and J calls and clone size were taken over from that table, and D and trimming were inferred from the DNA. The table includes fewer than 200,000 clones, roughly 79% detected once. This CDR3 contains 14 residues. V lost 0 bases, J lost 6 bases, and 8 bases lay in between. CDR1 and CDR2 (germline): MNHEY, SVGAGI. Enrolled during active infection, Seattle patients were then followed longitudinally.

The chain links TRBV6-5 to TRBJ2-2; D might be TRBD2 (6 bases). Material: peripheral blood. This TCR was recovered from a woman in her thirties or forties with COVID-19, enrolled during active disease. The DNA for the CDR3 is TGTGCCAGCAGTTACTCCTGGGAGGCCGGGGAGCTGTTTTTT. Protein product: CASSYSWEAGELFF.